These 11 T cell receptor beta chains share one sample of origin, sequenced in a study of T cell responses to AZD1222 COVID-19 vaccine. Measured with immunoSEQ multiplex PCR; TCRdb has only the in-frame clones, and not every one. The table has around 150,000 clones, roughly 94% seen once. The sequencing used peripheral blood, collected 28 days after the second AZD1222 dose. These receptor sequences come from an adult who received the AZD1222 COVID-19 vaccine.

As regards this clone: At one end, the junction sequence differs from germline, possibly due to a read error. The chain couples TRBV2 to TRBJ2-7; TRBD1 or TRBD2 may be the D gene (5 bases each). Germline CDR1 is SNHLY and CDR2 is FYNNEI. The CDR3 has 12 amino acids. In nucleotides, the CDR3 is TGTGCCAGCAGGGAAGGGGAGTATCAGCAGTACTTC. Translated, it gives CASREGEYQQYF.

The genes are TRBV6-2 or TRBV6-3 and TRBJ2-4; D remains unclear. The CDR3 totals 14 residues. Trimming cost V 1 base and J 7 bases, with 11 bases left between them. CDR1 is MNHEY, CDR2 SVGEGT, per germline. The CDR3 nucleotides read TGTGCCAGCAGTTACTTGGGCCGAAATAACATTCAGTACTTC. Its protein is CASSYLGRNNIQYF.

The chain is built from TRBV4-1 and TRBJ1-6; TRBD1 aligns across 7 bases. The CDR3 is 14 residues long. Trimming removed 4 bases from V and 5 bases from J; junction bases left unmatched: 2. Per germline, CDR1 MGHRA and CDR2 YSYEKL. This chain's CDR3 is CASSRGTDNSPLHF. The CDR3 DNA reads as TGCGCCAGCAGCCGAGGGACAGATAATTCACCCCTCCACTTT.

The rearrangement links TRBV6-2 or TRBV6-3 to TRBJ2-7, with TRBD2 matching over 10 bases. The CDR3 runs 15 residues. Trimming cost V 0 bases and J 3 bases; bases outside gene matches: 2. Germline CDR1 and CDR2: MNHEY and SVGEGT. The CDR3 reads CASSYSGLASYEQYF. The CDR3 DNA follows: TGTGCCAGCAGTTACTCGGGACTAGCGAGCTACGAGCAGTACTTC.

The rearrangement links TRBV6-5 to TRBJ1-4; 10 nucleotides align to TRBD1. The germline gives CDR1 MNHEY, CDR2 SVGAGI. V lost 4 bases, J lost 8 bases, and 10 bases stayed unmatched. The CDR3 has 16 residues. CDR3: CASSFRRTGGKEKLFF. The CDR3 region has the DNA TGTGCCAGCAGTTTCCGTCGGACAGGGGGGAAAGAAAAACTGTTTTTT.

The J gene is TRBJ1-1, the V gene TRBV12-3 or TRBV12-4; D unresolved. The CDR3 consists of 13 residues. V was clipped by 6 bases and J by 1 base, with 9 bases between them. The CDR3 DNA sequence: TGTGCCAGCAGCAGAGAGGCGAACACTGAAGCTTTCTTT. Amino acids: CASSREANTEAFF.

This clone was detected once. The rearrangement joins TRBV6-5 to TRBJ2-7; D is tentatively TRBD1 or TRBD2 (5 bases each). This CDR3 is built from 15 residues. Per germline, CDR1 MNHEY and CDR2 SVGAGI. Trimming shortened V by 6 bases and J by 0 bases, and 15 bases separated the two germline ends. For the CDR3, the DNA is TGTGCCAGCAGATCCGGGACGGTGAGCTCCTACGAGCAGTACTTC. Protein sequence: CASRSGTVSSYEQYF.

This chain uses TRBV6-5 with TRBJ2-1; the D gene is possibly TRBD2 (5 bases). Trimming pared 6 bases from V and 6 bases from J, leaving 15 bases between. This CDR3 is built from 14 residues. Germline values: CDR1 MNHEY, CDR2 SVGAGI. The CDR3 sequence is CASSLGLTSNEQFF. DNA for the CDR3: TGTGCCAGCAGCCTAGGACTCACCAGCAATGAGCAGTTCTTC.

The count of this clone is one. The chain has TRBV6-5 and TRBJ2-7; D gene unclear. The CDR3 is 15 amino acids. Trimming cost V 0 bases and J 7 bases, with 16 bases left between them. The germline V gene encodes CDR1 MNHEY and CDR2 SVGAGI. The CDR3 protein is CASSYSGIMVREQYF. Written as DNA, the CDR3 is TGTGCCAGCAGTTACTCAGGGATCATGGTACGGGAGCAGTACTTC.

The V gene is TRBV11-2, the J gene TRBJ1-3; D uncertain. This CDR3 comprises 13 residues. V shed 3 bases and J shed 4 bases, with 7 bases lying between them. Germline values: CDR1 SGHAT, CDR2 FQNNGV. In DNA form, the CDR3 reads TGTGCCAGCAGCTTGTTTCCCGGAAACACCATATATTTT. It is translated as CASSLFPGNTIYF.

The chain joins TRBV4-3 to TRBJ2-3; 8 bases agree with TRBD1. Germline V CDR1 and CDR2: LGHNA, YSLEER. CDR3 length: 15 amino acids. The V and J ends lost 1 base and 4 bases, in that order; junction bases with no gene match: 4. The CDR3: CASSQGQGSADTQYF. As DNA, the CDR3 is TGCGCCAGCAGCCAAGGACAGGGGTCGGCAGATACGCAGTATTTT.